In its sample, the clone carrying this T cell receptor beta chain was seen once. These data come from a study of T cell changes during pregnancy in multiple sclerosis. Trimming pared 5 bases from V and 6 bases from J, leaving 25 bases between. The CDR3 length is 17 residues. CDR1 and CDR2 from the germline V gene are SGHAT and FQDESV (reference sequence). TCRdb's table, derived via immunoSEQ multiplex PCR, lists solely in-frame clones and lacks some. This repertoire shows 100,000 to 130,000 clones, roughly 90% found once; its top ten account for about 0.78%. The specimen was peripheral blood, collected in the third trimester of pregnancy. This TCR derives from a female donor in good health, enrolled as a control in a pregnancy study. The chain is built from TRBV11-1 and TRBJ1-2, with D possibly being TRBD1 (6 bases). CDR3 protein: CASSAGQGPGLRDGYTF. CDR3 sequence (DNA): TGTGCCAGCAGCGCCGGTCAGGGGCCTGGGTTGAGAGATGGCTACACCTTC. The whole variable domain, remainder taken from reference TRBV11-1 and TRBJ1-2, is EAEVAQSPRYKITEKSQAVAFWCDPISGHATLYWYRQILGQGPELLVQFQDESVVDDSQLPKDRFSAERLKGVDSTLKIQPAELGDSAMYLCASSAGQGPGLRDGYTFGSGTRLTVV.